Included here is one TCR beta chain sequence, with context. The CDR3 runs to 13 residues. Germline CDR1 KGHSH, CDR2 LQKENI. TRB was amplified by touch-down multiplex PCR, primer pools A and B combined. Reprocessing the multiplex PCR reads, TCRdb reports a single entry for every CDR3 protein and omits DNA. The sample table sets out under 8,500 distinct CDR3 sequences. TRB was amplified from 250 ng of peripheral blood genomic DNA per sample. The sample is drawn from a study of T cell clusters in autoimmune cytopenias. These data also formed part of another study, on T cell repertoires in aging, cancer and after chemotherapy.

The chain has TRBV18 and TRBJ2-7; TCRdb's D gene call, TRBD1, goes unchecked for lack of DNA. Sequenced input: peripheral blood. This receptor was taken from a human donor in good health. The chain's CDR3 is CASSPDTDYEQYF.